This T cell receptor beta chain derives from a study of cytomegalovirus exposure and HLA in healthy donors. Study-level points and caveats: Later analysis identified 16,951 TCR beta sequences associated with HLA alleles, using a false discovery rate threshold of 0.05. Sequencing had likely introduced a cluster of highly shared sequence variants as an artifact. For presence/absence analyses, sequencing depth was assumed to be roughly uniform across donors.

Germline CDR1 MNHEY, CDR2 SMNVEV (reference sequence). The V end lost 6 bases, the J end lost 2 bases, and 11 bases lay between the germline ends. This CDR3 comprises 13 residues. Primers included in the PCR were 60 Vbeta and 13 Jbeta primers. The table came from immunoSEQ multiplex PCR; TCRdb's copy has only in-frame clones and leaves some out. Among 100,000 to 150,000 clones listed, 80% to 90% were seen once. A remark on this clone: The antigen is not known.

The genes are TRBV27 and TRBJ2-7, with a tentative D call TRBD2 (6 bases). Input material: PBMCs. The clonotype originates from a man between 45 and 60 years old in good health and CMV-seronegative. CDR3 residues: CASRGGSAYEQYF. In nucleotides, the CDR3 is TGTGCCAGCAGGGGGGGTTCCGCCTACGAGCAGTACTTC.